The following is a T cell receptor beta chain sequence with its context. Its antigen is not known. The identical CDR3 is also encoded by other nucleotide sequences in the sample. The sample is drawn from a study of shared clonotypes between healthy human individuals. The study, taken as a whole, reports: Between a handful of donors, naive CD4 clonotypes were shared at a level of about 5%. It was the non-shared clonotypes that had lower generation probabilities than clonotypes shared by all four donors. Rarefaction showed sorted-subset sequencing was incomplete despite large depth.

CD45RO negativity and positive selection for CCR7 defined naive CD8 cells, a population that excluded terminally differentiated effector memory CD45RA+ cells. The study ran the assay at deep level. Method: immunoSEQ multiplex PCR; TCRdb's copy keeps in-frame clones and lacks some. The sample lists approximately 2,200,000 clones, 93% occurring once. The CDR3 extends over 15 amino acids. The V gene's germline CDR1 is MNHEY and CDR2 SMNVEV (reference sequence). Between the trimmed V and J ends, which lost 0 bases and 1 base, there was a span of 10 bases. The V gene is TRBV27, the J gene TRBJ2-7; TRBD2 is a possible D gene (5 bases). The clonotype was recovered from a man aged 18 to 30 in good health. Some clones in this sample may be carry-over from other donors' samples. The sequenced material came from naive CD8+ T cells from PBMCs. CDR3 region: CASSLSRTGSYEQYF. The CDR3 coding sequence is TGTGCCAGCAGTTTATCACGGACGGGGTCCTACGAGCAGTACTTC.